These T cell receptor beta chains were read from a single sample in a study of cytomegalovirus exposure and HLA in healthy donors. Only in-frame clones appear in the TCRdb table, and some are missing; sequencing was by immunoSEQ multiplex PCR. The data hold 85,000 to 100,000 clones, with around 64% observed a single time. Sequencing used PBMCs. The origin of the receptors is a human donor in good health. CDR3s include the opening cysteine and the closing phenylalanine or tryptophan. Each record gives: CDR3 length, V gene, J gene, D gene, clone size, CDR3 DNA, CDR3 protein. D genes are given only for firm matches. Clone size appears in some rows only: once, few, many, or a class for an expanded clone.

len: 12
v_gene: TRBV5-5
j_gene: TRBJ2-7
d_gene: .
abundance: .
CDR3nt: TGTGCCAGCAGCAAGGCGGCCTACGAGCAGTACTTC
CDR3aa: CASSKAAYEQYF

len: 14
v_gene: TRBV6-1
j_gene: TRBJ1-2
d_gene: TRBD1
abundance: .
CDR3nt: TGTGCCAGCAGTCTGAGACAGGGGCTACGGGGCTACACCTTC
CDR3aa: CASSLRQGLRGYTF

len: 15
v_gene: TRBV6-1
j_gene: TRBJ1-5
d_gene: TRBD1
abundance: .
CDR3nt: TGTGCCAGCAGTGCCCAGACAGGGGGCAATCAGCCCCAGCATTTT
CDR3aa: CASSAQTGGNQPQHF

len: 14
v_gene: TRBV7-2
j_gene: TRBJ1-2
d_gene: .
abundance: .
CDR3nt: TGTGCCAGCAGCTCAATACTGAGCTTGATCGGCTACACCTTC
CDR3aa: CASSSILSLIGYTF

len: 14
v_gene: TRBV7-2
j_gene: TRBJ2-5
d_gene: TRBD1
abundance: .
CDR3nt: TGTGCCAGCAGCCGACAGGGGGCGCAAGAGACCCAGTACTTC
CDR3aa: CASSRQGAQETQYF

len: 15
v_gene: TRBV4-1
j_gene: TRBJ1-2
d_gene: TRBD1
abundance: .
CDR3nt: TGCGCCAGCAGCCCCGGGACAGCGCCTAACTATGGCTACACCTTC
CDR3aa: CASSPGTAPNYGYTF

len: 18
v_gene: TRBV19
j_gene: TRBJ2-5
d_gene: TRBD1
abundance: .
CDR3nt: TGTGCCAGTAGTACAGGGACAGTCATCAAAAAACTGGTTGGGACCCAGTACTTC
CDR3aa: CASSTGTVIKKLVGTQYF

len: 14
v_gene: TRBV4-3
j_gene: TRBJ2-7
d_gene: TRBD1
abundance: .
CDR3nt: TGCGCCAGCAGCCAGGGACAGGGATCCTACGAGCAGTACTTC
CDR3aa: CASSQGQGSYEQYF

len: 15
v_gene: TRBV7-2
j_gene: TRBJ1-6
d_gene: .
abundance: .
CDR3nt: TGTGCCAGCAGCCCCCGATCGGAGTATAATTCACCCCTCCACTTT
CDR3aa: CASSPRSEYNSPLHF

len: 17
v_gene: TRBV2
j_gene: TRBJ1-5
d_gene: .
abundance: .
CDR3nt: TGTGCCAGCAGTGAAGGTCGGGGGGGCGTTAGCAATCAGCCCCAGCATTTT
CDR3aa: CASSEGRGGVSNQPQHF

len: 15
v_gene: TRBV18
j_gene: TRBJ1-1
d_gene: TRBD1
abundance: few
CDR3nt: TGTGCCAGCTCACCAAGAGGACAGGAGAACACTGAAGCTTTCTTT
CDR3aa: CASSPRGQENTEAFF

len: 14
v_gene: TRBV7-3
j_gene: TRBJ1-2
d_gene: TRBD1
abundance: .
CDR3nt: TGTGCCAGCAGCTCCGGGACAGGGACCTATGGCTACACCTTC
CDR3aa: CASSSGTGTYGYTF

len: 15
v_gene: TRBV5-1
j_gene: TRBJ1-2
d_gene: .
abundance: .
CDR3nt: TGCGCCAGCAGCTTGTCCGGTTCCTCCGCGAGTGGCTACACCTTC
CDR3aa: CASSLSGSSASGYTF

len: 15
v_gene: TRBV7-3
j_gene: TRBJ2-1
d_gene: TRBD2
abundance: .
CDR3nt: TGTGCCAGCAGCTTAGGGATAGCGGGGGCCAACGAGCAGTTCTTC
CDR3aa: CASSLGIAGANEQFF

len: 17
v_gene: TRBV9
j_gene: TRBJ2-2
d_gene: .
abundance: .
CDR3nt: TGTGCCAGCAGCGTAGGGGGACACGGGACGAACACCGGGGAGCTGTTTTTT
CDR3aa: CASSVGGHGTNTGELFF

len: 16
v_gene: TRBV4-1
j_gene: TRBJ1-4
d_gene: TRBD1
abundance: few
CDR3nt: TGCGCCAGCAGCCAAGAGACCGGGACAGGGAGTGAAAAACTGTTTTTT
CDR3aa: CASSQETGTGSEKLFF

len: 15
v_gene: TRBV7-8
j_gene: TRBJ2-1
d_gene: TRBD1
abundance: once
CDR3nt: TGTGCCAGCAGCTTCCGGGACAGGTCTTACAATGAGCAGTTCTTC
CDR3aa: CASSFRDRSYNEQFF

len: 15
v_gene: TRBV6-6
j_gene: TRBJ1-2
d_gene: TRBD1
abundance: .
CDR3nt: TGTGCCAGCAGTTTCCACAGGGGGCCCCATTATGGCTACACCTTC
CDR3aa: CASSFHRGPHYGYTF

len: 12
v_gene: TRBV18
j_gene: TRBJ2-7
d_gene: TRBD1
abundance: .
CDR3nt: TGTGCCAGCTCACCAAGGGGGCATGAGCAGTACTTC
CDR3aa: CASSPRGHEQYF

len: 12
v_gene: TRBV5-1
j_gene: TRBJ2-3
d_gene: .
abundance: .
CDR3nt: TGCGCCAGCAGCCCGGACGGAGGTACGCAGTATTTT
CDR3aa: CASSPDGGTQYF

len: 15
v_gene: TRBV7-8
j_gene: TRBJ2-2
d_gene: TRBD2
abundance: once
CDR3nt: TGTGCCAGCAGCTTGACTAGCGGCGACACCGGGGAGCTGTTTTTT
CDR3aa: CASSLTSGDTGELFF

len: 15
v_gene: TRBV6-6
j_gene: TRBJ2-3
d_gene: .
abundance: .
CDR3nt: TGTGCCAGCAGTTACCGACAGGCTAGCACAGATACGCAGTATTTT
CDR3aa: CASSYRQASTDTQYF

len: 15
v_gene: TRBV5-1
j_gene: TRBJ2-7
d_gene: TRBD1
abundance: once
CDR3nt: TGCGCCAGCAGCTCACCTGGACAGGGAGCCTACGAGCAGTACTTC
CDR3aa: CASSSPGQGAYEQYF

len: 14
v_gene: TRBV18
j_gene: TRBJ1-1
d_gene: TRBD1
abundance: few
CDR3nt: TGTGCCAGCTCATCGGGACAGGGGGAGACTGAAGCTTTCTTT
CDR3aa: CASSSGQGETEAFF

len: 16
v_gene: TRBV14
j_gene: TRBJ2-1
d_gene: .
abundance: few
CDR3nt: TGTGCCAGCAGCCAAGTTTTACAGTGGCCCTACAATGAGCAGTTCTTC
CDR3aa: CASSQVLQWPYNEQFF

len: 16
v_gene: TRBV6-1
j_gene: TRBJ2-7
d_gene: .
abundance: few
CDR3nt: TGTGCCAGCAGTGAACGTTCAGGTGTGGAAGGCTACGAGCAGTACTTC
CDR3aa: CASSERSGVEGYEQYF

len: 15
v_gene: TRBV7-2
j_gene: TRBJ2-1
d_gene: TRBD1
abundance: few
CDR3nt: TGTGCCAGCAGCTCCACCGGGACAGAGTACAATGAGCAGTTCTTC
CDR3aa: CASSSTGTEYNEQFF

len: 16
v_gene: TRBV9
j_gene: TRBJ1-2
d_gene: TRBD1
abundance: .
CDR3nt: TGTGCCAGCAGCGTAGCGTACGACAGGGGGCGATCTGGCTACACCTTC
CDR3aa: CASSVAYDRGRSGYTF